The 24 T cell receptor beta chains below all came from one sample that was sequenced in a study of T-cell memory formation after mild COVID-19 (dated by TCRdb to the early 2020s). Library prep was done by 5' RACE. The instrument was an Illumina NovaSeq 6000. TCRdb itself trimmed the public reads at Q25 with fastp, ran MiXCR and retained productive beta chains. Merged by CDR3 protein, the rows form single entries marked with the most common genes and DNA. This sample gives some 120,000 distinct CDR3 sequences in total; 15% to 20% of them show up just once. Clones ranked in the top ten supply roughly 14% of the sample. The specimen sequenced was PBMCs or a T cell subset sorted from them (not recorded which). These receptors all come from an adult woman who had mild COVID-19 (a few samples of this study predate the infection). The sample titles of this study are shuffled in the database, so cell type and time point are left out; the donor was told from shared clones.

The chain employs TRBV5-1 and TRBJ2-7, with TRBD2 matching over 14 bases. The CDR3 loop spans 18 amino acids. Germline-derived CDR1 and CDR2 are SGHRS and YFSETQ. The V segment lost 5 bases and the J segment 2 bases; nucleotides outside the gene matches: 12. This CDR3 reads CASSPGLAGGIGPYEQYF. The CDR3 region has the DNA TGCGCCAGCAGTCCCGGACTAGCGGGAGGCATTGGCCCCTACGAGCAGTACTTC.

This chain uses TRBV7-6 with TRBJ2-6; tentatively, D is TRBD1 (6 bases). The germline V gene has CDR1 SGHVS and CDR2 FNYEAQ. V gave up 1 base and J gave up 0 bases, with 7 bases separating them. The CDR3 is 16 amino acids. Here the CDR3 DNA reads TGTGCCAGCAGCTTAGAACAGGGCTCTGGGGCCAACGTCCTGACTTTC. Encoded protein: CASSLEQGSGANVLTF.

This clonotype was seen a handful of times. The V and J genes are TRBV7-9 and TRBJ2-3; maybe TRBD1 (6 bases). CDR1 is SEHNR, CDR2 FQNEAQ, per germline (reference sequence). There are 12 residues in the CDR3. Trimming left V 8 bases short and J 5 bases short, with 11 bases between. The CDR3 coding sequence is TGTGCCAGCGAAACAGGGATAGATACGCAGTATTTT. Amino acids: CASETGIDTQYF.

This clonotype was observed a few times. The rearrangement links TRBV9 to TRBJ2-1; D not resolved. Germline V gene sequence: CDR1 SGDLS, CDR2 YYNGEE. V was clipped by 0 bases and J by 6 bases, with 4 bases between them. There are 12 residues in the CDR3. The chain's CDR3 is CASSVVPNEQFF. The DNA of the CDR3 is TGTGCCAGCAGCGTAGTGCCCAATGAGCAGTTCTTC.

The J gene is TRBJ2-5, the V gene TRBV5-1; TRBD1 matches 11 bases. CDR1 is SGHRS, CDR2 YFSETQ, per germline. The CDR3 is 15 residues long. V shed 2 bases, J shed 4 bases, and the junction held 4 bases outside the gene matches. The CDR3 sequence is CASSLWTGGRETQYF. CDR3 in DNA: TGCGCCAGCAGCTTATGGACAGGGGGCCGAGAGACCCAGTACTTC.

The chain joins TRBV4-2 to TRBJ2-7; 10 bases match TRBD1. The V and J ends lost 0 bases and 2 bases, in that order; junction bases with no gene match: 1. This CDR3 region has 15 residues. Germline V lookup: CDR1 LGHNA, CDR2 YNFKEQ. CDR3 in amino acids: CASSQDGTGAYEQYF. In nucleotides, the CDR3 is TGTGCCAGCAGCCAAGACGGGACAGGGGCCTACGAGCAGTACTTC.

This clonotype was seen more than once but under ten times. J is TRBJ2-1 and V is TRBV12-3 or TRBV12-4; D gene uncertain. This CDR3 region has 16 residues. V lost 4 bases and J lost 5, with 18 bases in between. CDR3 sequence reads: CASSSLPGAPNNEQFF. DNA of the CDR3: TGTGCCAGCAGTTCACTCCCTGGAGCCCCTAACAATGAGCAGTTCTTC.

The rearrangement uses TRBV6-5 and TRBJ1-1, with D unresolved. CDR1 and CDR2 (germline): MNHEY, SVGAGI. V was pared by 2 bases and J by 7 bases, with 14 bases between. The CDR3 has 14 amino acids. The DNA for the CDR3 is TGTGCCAGCAGTTACCCGAACTCCTTGGATGAAGCTTTCTTT. The encoded protein is CASSYPNSLDEAFF.

For this clonotype: At one end the junction does not follow the germline gene, possibly because of a read error. The CDR3 spells CDSLEPGTGPRWTADTQYF. The CDR3 nucleotides read TGTGACAGCCTGGAACCGGGGACAGGGCCTCGTTGGACCGCAGATACGCAGTATTTT. V is TRBV12-3 or TRBV12-4 and J is TRBJ2-3; 9 bases agree with TRBD1. CDR3 size: 19 residues.

The J gene is TRBJ2-5, the V gene TRBV7-9; 10 bases agree with TRBD1. Unmatched junction bases numbered 13, after V lost 11 bases and J lost 1 base. The CDR3 totals 16 residues. CDR1 and CDR2 from the germline V gene are SEHNR and FQNEAQ (reference sequence). Here the CDR3 reads CAGALGDRGLQETQYF. CDR3 DNA: TGTGCCGGCGCCTTGGGAGACAGGGGGCTCCAAGAGACCCAGTACTTC.

The chain uses TRBV7-9 and TRBJ2-5, with 7 bases aligning to TRBD1. The CDR3 spans 16 residues. Germline values: CDR1 SEHNR, CDR2 FQNEAQ (reference sequence). V lost 1 base and J lost 4; bases outside the gene matches: 9. DNA for the CDR3: TGTGCCAGCAGCTTAGGCACTCTCAGACAGGGAGAGACCCAGTACTTC. Amino acid sequence: CASSLGTLRQGETQYF.

This clonotype has just a few counts. The gene calls are TRBV7-8 and TRBJ2-1; 10 nucleotides line up with TRBD2. The ends lost 3 bases at V and 9 bases at J; junction bases unmatched: 11. Germline loops: CDR1 SGHVS, CDR2 FQNEAQ. The CDR3 runs 16 residues. The CDR3 protein is CASSLIWSGGESEQFF. The CDR3 DNA sequence: TGTGCCAGCAGCTTGATTTGGAGCGGGGGGGAGAGTGAGCAGTTCTTC.

The V call is TRBV7-2, the J call TRBJ1-1, with a possible D match to TRBD1 (5 bases). The CDR3 length is 15 residues. The germline CDR1 and CDR2 sequences are SGHTA and FQGNSA. V dropped 3 bases and J dropped 4 bases, with 15 bases sitting between them. The CDR3 loop reads CASSLFRRASTEAFF. The CDR3 region has the DNA TGTGCCAGCAGCTTGTTTCGCAGGGCGTCCACTGAAGCTTTCTTT.

This clonotype was seen a handful of times. V and J are TRBV2 and TRBJ2-7; 8 bases align to TRBD1. Germline assignment: CDR1 SNHLY and CDR2 FYNNEI. The CDR3 has 12 residues. J was trimmed by 9 bases and V by 7 bases; bases with no gene match: 8. As DNA, the CDR3 is TGTGCCAGCAAACTGGACAGGGAGCGGCAGTACTTC. This encodes CASKLDRERQYF.

This chain connects TRBV7-2 to TRBJ2-3; D possibly corresponds to TRBD1 (6 bases). V dropped 4 bases and J dropped 3 bases, with 14 bases sitting between them. The CDR3 has 15 amino acids. Germline V gene sequence: CDR1 SGHTA, CDR2 FQGNSA. CDR3: CASSSLGARTDTQYF. The CDR3 DNA reads as TGTGCCAGCAGCTCCTTGGGGGCCAGGACAGATACGCAGTATTTT.

This clonotype showed up just a few times. The genes are TRBV2 and TRBJ1-5; 9 bases align to TRBD1. J gave up 3 bases and V 4 bases, and 13 bases lay outside the gene matches. The CDR3 has 18 residues. Germline V CDR1 and CDR2: SNHLY, FYNNEI. The CDR3 here is CASSAALDRGSHNQPQHF. The CDR3, as DNA: TGTGCCAGCAGTGCAGCCTTGGACAGGGGCTCCCACAATCAGCCCCAGCATTTT.

The chain employs TRBV13 and TRBJ2-7, with no clear D. The germline CDR1 and CDR2 sequences are PRHDT and FYEKMQ (reference sequence). This CDR3 spans 14 amino acids. The V and J ends lost 1 base and 2 bases respectively, with 9 bases between them. CDR3 bases: TGTGCCAGCAGCTTAGTAGGGATCCCCTACGAGCAGTACTTC. Its translation is CASSLVGIPYEQYF.

This clonotype was picked up a small number of times. The CDR3 DNA reads as TGTGCCAGCAGCCTTGGGCTGATCTACGAGCAGTACTTC. This gives the protein CASSLGLIYEQYF. The rearrangement uses TRBV11-2 and TRBJ2-7; D remains ambiguous. V was shortened by 5 bases and J by 3 bases, with 11 bases between the two germline ends. CDR1 and CDR2 (germline): SGHAT, FQNNGV. This CDR3 spans 13 amino acids.

The V and J genes are TRBV2 and TRBJ1-6, with 10 bases that match TRBD1. Per the germline V gene, CDR1 is SNHLY and CDR2 is FYNNEI. CDR3 length: 15 amino acids. The J segment lost 6 bases and the V segment lost 6 bases, leaving 5 bases of the junction unmatched. CDR3 sequence: CASRSDRGRNSPLHF. CDR3 in DNA: TGTGCCAGCAGGAGTGACAGGGGGCGTAATTCACCCCTCCACTTT.

This clonotype was counted only a few times. The V and J genes are TRBV29-1 and TRBJ1-1, with 9 bases that match TRBD1. Trimming at V came to 7 bases and at J to 4 bases, leaving 7 bases not matched to a gene. Germline V CDR1 and CDR2: SQVTM, ANQGSEA. This CDR3 comprises 13 residues. CDR3 bases: TGCAGCGCCCAGGACAGGGGTTTCACTGAAGCTTTCTTT. It specifies CSAQDRGFTEAFF.

This clonotype has only a few counts. The rearrangement links TRBV6-5 to TRBJ2-5, with D hard to call. V was clipped by 1 base and J by 3 bases, with 12 bases between them. This CDR3 spans 15 amino acids. Germline-derived CDR1 and CDR2 are MNHEY and SVGAGI. The CDR3 reads CASSYFDSWEETQYF. The CDR3 coding sequence is TGTGCCAGCAGTTACTTTGACTCGTGGGAAGAGACCCAGTACTTC.

The CDR3 DNA is TGTGCCAGCAGCCCCTTGAGGGGGCGGGAAGCTTTCTTT. Protein sequence: CASSPLRGREAFF. The V gene is TRBV7-2, the J gene TRBJ1-1; 7 positions agree with TRBD1. Per the germline V gene, CDR1 is SGHTA and CDR2 is FQGNSA. V gave up 5 bases and J gave up 8 bases; unmatched junction bases: 8. The CDR3 runs to 13 residues.

This clonotype appeared a few times. The CDR3 nucleotides read TGTGCCAGCAGCCACTTATCAGGGACAGGGAAGGCTACGCAGTATTTT. The encoded protein is CASSHLSGTGKATQYF. This chain joins TRBV5-6 and TRBJ2-3, with 9 nucleotides matching TRBD1. V dropped 4 bases and J dropped 8; count of bases not matched to a gene: 14. Germline V gene lookup returns CDR1 SGHDT and CDR2 YYEEEE. The CDR3 length is 16 residues. The full variable domain, in which reference TRBV5-6 and TRBJ2-3 provide the parts outside the CDR3, is DAGVTQSPTHLIKTRGQQVTLRCSPKSGHDTVSWYQQALGQGPQFIFQYYEEEERQRGNFPDRFSGHQFPNYSSELNVNALLLGDSALYLCASSHLSGTGKATQYFGPGTRLTVL.

This clonotype was seen more than once but under ten times. The V call is TRBV7-2, the J call TRBJ1-2, with 8 bases aligning to TRBD1. The germline V gene encodes CDR1 SGHTA and CDR2 FQGNSA. The CDR3 has 16 amino acids. V dropped 2 bases and J dropped 9; count of bases not matched to a gene: 14. The CDR3 reads CASSLRRVRGQGRYTF. CDR3 bases: TGTGCCAGCAGCTTACGGCGAGTCCGCGGACAGGGCCGCTACACCTTC.